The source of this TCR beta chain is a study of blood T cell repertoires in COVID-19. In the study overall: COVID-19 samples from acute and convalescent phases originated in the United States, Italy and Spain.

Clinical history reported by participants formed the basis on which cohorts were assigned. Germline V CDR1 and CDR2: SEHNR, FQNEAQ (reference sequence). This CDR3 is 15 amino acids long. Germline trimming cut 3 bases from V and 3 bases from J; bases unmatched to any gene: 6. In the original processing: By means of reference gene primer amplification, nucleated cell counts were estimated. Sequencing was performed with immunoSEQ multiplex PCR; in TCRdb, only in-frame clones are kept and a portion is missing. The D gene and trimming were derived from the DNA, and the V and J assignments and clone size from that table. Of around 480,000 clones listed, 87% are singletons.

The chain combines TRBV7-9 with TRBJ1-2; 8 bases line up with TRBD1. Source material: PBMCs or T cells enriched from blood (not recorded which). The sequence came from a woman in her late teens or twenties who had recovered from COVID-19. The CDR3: CASSFSGGADYGYTF. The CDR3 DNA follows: TGTGCCAGCAGCTTTTCAGGGGGCGCAGACTATGGCTACACCTTC.